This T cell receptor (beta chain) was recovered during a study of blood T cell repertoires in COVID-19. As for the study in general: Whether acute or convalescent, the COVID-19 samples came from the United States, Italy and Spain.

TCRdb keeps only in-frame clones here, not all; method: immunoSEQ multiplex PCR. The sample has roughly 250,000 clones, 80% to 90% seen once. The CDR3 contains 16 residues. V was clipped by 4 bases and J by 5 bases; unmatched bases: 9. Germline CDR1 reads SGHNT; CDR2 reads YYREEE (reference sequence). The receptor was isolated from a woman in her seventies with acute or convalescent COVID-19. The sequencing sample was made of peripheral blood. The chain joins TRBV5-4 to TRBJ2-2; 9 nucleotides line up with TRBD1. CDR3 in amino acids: CASSPPGQGRTGELFF. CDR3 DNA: TGTGCCAGCAGCCCGCCGGGACAGGGAAGAACCGGGGAGCTGTTTTTT.